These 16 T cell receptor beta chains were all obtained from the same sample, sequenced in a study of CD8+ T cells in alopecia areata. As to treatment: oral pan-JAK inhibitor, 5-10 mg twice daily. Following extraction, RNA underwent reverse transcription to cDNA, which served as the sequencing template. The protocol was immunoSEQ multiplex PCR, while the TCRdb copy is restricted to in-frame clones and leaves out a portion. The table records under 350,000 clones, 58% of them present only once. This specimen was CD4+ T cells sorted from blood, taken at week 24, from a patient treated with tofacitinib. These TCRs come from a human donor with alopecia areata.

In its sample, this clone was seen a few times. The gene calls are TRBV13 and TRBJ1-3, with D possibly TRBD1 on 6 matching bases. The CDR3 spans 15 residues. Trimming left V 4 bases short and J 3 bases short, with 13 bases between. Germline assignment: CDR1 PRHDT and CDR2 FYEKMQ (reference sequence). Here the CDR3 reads CASSSRGADGNTIYF. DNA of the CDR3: TGTGCCAGCAGCTCCAGGGGTGCTGATGGAAACACCATATATTTT. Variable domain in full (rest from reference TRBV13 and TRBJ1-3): AAGVIQSPRHLIKEKRETATLKCYPIPRHDTVYWYQQGPGQDPQFLISFYEKMQSDKGSIPDRFSAQQFSDYHSELNMSSLELGDSALYFCASSSRGADGNTIYFGEGSWLTVV.

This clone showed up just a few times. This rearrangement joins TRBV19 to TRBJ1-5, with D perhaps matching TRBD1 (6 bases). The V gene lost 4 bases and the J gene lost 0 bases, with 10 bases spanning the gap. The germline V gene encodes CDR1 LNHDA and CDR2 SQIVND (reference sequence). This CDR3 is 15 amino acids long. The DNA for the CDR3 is TGTGCCAGTAGTACTCACAGGGTTAGCAATCAGCCCCAGCATTTT. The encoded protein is CASSTHRVSNQPQHF. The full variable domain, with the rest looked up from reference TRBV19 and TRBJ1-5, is DGGITQSPKYLFRKEGQNVTLSCEQNLNHDAMYWYRQDPGQGLRLIYYSQIVNDFQKGDIAEGYSVSREKKESFPLTVTSAQKNPTAFYLCASSTHRVSNQPQHFGDGTRLSIL.

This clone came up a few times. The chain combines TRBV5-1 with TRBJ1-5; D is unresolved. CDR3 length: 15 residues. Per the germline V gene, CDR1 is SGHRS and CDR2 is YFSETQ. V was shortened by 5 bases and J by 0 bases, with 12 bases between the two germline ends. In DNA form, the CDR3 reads TGCGCCAGCAGACTGGGAACCTATAGCAATCAGCCCCAGCATTTT. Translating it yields CASRLGTYSNQPQHF.

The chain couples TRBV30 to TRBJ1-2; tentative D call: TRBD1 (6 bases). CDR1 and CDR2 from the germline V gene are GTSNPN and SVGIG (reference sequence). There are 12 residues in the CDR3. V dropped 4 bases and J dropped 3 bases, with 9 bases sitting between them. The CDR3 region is CAWKGEDYGYTF. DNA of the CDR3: TGTGCCTGGAAGGGGGAGGACTATGGCTACACCTTC.

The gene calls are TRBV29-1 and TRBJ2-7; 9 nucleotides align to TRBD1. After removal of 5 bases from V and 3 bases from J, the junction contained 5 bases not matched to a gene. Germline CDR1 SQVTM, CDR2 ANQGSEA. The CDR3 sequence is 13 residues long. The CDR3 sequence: CSVSGQGRYEQYF. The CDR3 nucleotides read TGCAGCGTTTCGGGACAGGGTCGCTACGAGCAGTACTTC.

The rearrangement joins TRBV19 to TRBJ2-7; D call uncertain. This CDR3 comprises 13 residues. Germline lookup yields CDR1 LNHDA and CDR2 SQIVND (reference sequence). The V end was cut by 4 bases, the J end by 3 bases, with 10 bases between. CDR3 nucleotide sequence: TGTGCCAGTAGTAATGCACGGAGCTACGAGCAGTACTTC. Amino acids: CASSNARSYEQYF. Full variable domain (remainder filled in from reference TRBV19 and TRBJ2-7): DGGITQSPKYLFRKEGQNVTLSCEQNLNHDAMYWYRQDPGQGLRLIYYSQIVNDFQKGDIAEGYSVSREKKESFPLTVTSAQKNPTAFYLCASSNARSYEQYFGPGTRLTVT.

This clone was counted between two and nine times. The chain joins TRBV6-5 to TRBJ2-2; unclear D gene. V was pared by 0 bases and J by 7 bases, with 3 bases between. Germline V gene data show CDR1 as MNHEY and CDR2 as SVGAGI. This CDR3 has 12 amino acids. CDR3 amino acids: CASSYSDGELFF. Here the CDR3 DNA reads TGTGCCAGCAGTTACTCAGACGGGGAGCTGTTTTTT.

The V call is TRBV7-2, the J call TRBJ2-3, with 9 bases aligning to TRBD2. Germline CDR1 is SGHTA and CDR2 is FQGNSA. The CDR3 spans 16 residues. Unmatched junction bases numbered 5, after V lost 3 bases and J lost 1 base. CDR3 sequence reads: CASSFNGGGGTDTQYF. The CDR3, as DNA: TGTGCCAGCAGCTTTAATGGCGGGGGGGGCACAGATACGCAGTATTTT.

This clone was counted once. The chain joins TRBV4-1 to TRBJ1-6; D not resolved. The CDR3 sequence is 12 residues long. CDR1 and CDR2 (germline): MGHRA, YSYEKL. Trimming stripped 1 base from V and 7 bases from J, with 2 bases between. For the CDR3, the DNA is TGCGCCAGCAGCCAAGGCAATTCACCCCTCCACTTT. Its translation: CASSQGNSPLHF.

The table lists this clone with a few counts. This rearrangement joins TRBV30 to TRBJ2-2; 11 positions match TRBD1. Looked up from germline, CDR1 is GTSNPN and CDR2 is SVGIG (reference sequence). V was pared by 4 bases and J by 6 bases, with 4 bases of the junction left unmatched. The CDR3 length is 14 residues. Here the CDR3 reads CAWTRDRGAGELFF. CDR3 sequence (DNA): TGTGCCTGGACCAGGGACAGGGGGGCCGGGGAGCTGTTTTTT.

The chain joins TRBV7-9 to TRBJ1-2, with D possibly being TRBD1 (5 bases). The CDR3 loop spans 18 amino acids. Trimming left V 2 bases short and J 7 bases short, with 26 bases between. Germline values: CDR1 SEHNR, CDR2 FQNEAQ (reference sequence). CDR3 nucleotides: TGTGCCAGCAGCTTACCACCGGGACTGACGTTAGACTCGAGTGGCTACACCTTC. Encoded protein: CASSLPPGLTLDSSGYTF.

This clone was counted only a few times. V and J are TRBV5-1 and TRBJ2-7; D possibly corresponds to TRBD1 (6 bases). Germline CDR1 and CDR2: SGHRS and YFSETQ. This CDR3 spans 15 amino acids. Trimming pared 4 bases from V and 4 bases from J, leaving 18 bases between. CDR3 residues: CASSPTGIPLYEQYF. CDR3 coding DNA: TGCGCCAGCAGCCCTACAGGGATACCTTTGTACGAGCAGTACTTC.

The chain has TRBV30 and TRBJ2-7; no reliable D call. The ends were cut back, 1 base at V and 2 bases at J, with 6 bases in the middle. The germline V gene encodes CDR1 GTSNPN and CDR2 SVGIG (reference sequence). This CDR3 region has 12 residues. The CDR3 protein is CAWSAGPYEQYF. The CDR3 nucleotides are TGTGCCTGGAGTGCTGGACCCTACGAGCAGTACTTC.

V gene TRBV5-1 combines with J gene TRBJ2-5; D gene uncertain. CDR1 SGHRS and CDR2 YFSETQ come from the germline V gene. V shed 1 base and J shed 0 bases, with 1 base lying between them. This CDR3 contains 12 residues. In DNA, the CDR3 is TGCGCCAGCAGCTTGCACCAAGAGACCCAGTACTTC. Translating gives CASSLHQETQYF.

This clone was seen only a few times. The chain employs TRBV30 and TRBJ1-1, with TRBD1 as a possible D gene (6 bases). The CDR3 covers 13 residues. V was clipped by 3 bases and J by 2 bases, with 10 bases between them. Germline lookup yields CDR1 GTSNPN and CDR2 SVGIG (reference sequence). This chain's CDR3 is CAWRGHFNTEAFF. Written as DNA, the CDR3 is TGTGCCTGGAGGGGACACTTTAACACTGAAGCTTTCTTT.

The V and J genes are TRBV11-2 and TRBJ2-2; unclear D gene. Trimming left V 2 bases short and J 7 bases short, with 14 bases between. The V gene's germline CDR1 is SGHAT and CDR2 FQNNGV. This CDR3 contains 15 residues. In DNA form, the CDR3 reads TGTGCCAGCAGCTTAATCGCGTTTGGTGGCGGGGAGCTGTTTTTT. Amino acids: CASSLIAFGGGELFF. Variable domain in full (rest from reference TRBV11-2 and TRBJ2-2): EAGVAQSPRYKIIEKRQSVAFWCNPISGHATLYWYQQILGQGPKLLIQFQNNGVVDDSQLPKDRFSAERLKGVDSTLKIQPAKLEDSAVYLCASSLIAFGGGELFFGEGSRLTVL.